These 27 T cell receptor beta chains originate from one sample sequenced in a study of T cell responses to AZD1222 COVID-19 vaccine. Libraries were prepared by immunoSEQ multiplex PCR; TCRdb keeps only in-frame clonotypes and omits some of them. The table lists tens of thousands of clones, 87% of them singletons. The specimen comprised peripheral blood, sampled 28 days after the second AZD1222 dose. These receptors came from an adult who received the AZD1222 COVID-19 vaccine.

This chain joins TRBV10-3 and TRBJ1-6, with D possibly matching TRBD1 (5 bases). Per germline, CDR1 ENHRY and CDR2 SYGVKD. V gave up 2 bases and J gave up 7 bases, with 15 bases separating them. This CDR3 comprises 16 residues. CDR3 in DNA: TGTGCCATCAGTGAGGGTTTAGGGCGGGGGAATTCACCCCTCCACTTT. Translation: CAISEGLGRGNSPLHF.

This rearrangement joins TRBV3-1 (or the pseudogene TRBV3-2) to TRBJ2-2; no clear D. Germline CDR1 and CDR2: LGHDT and YNNKEL (reference sequence). V lost 7 bases and J 1 base, leaving 13 bases between the germline ends. This CDR3 has 15 amino acids. The CDR3, as DNA: TGTGCCAGCAACGCTTATGTGGGGAACACCGGGGAGCTGTTTTTT. Amino acids: CASNAYVGNTGELFF.

The V gene is TRBV27, the J gene TRBJ2-7, with 9 positions matching TRBD1. The CDR3 contains 13 residues. V dropped 6 bases and J dropped 6; count of bases not matched to a gene: 6. The germline V gene has CDR1 MNHEY and CDR2 SMNVEV (reference sequence). The CDR3 nucleotides read TGTGCCAGCAGGGGGACAGGGACCGGCGAGCAGTACTTC. It is translated as CASRGTGTGEQYF.

The chain joins TRBV7-9 to TRBJ1-6; D may be TRBD1 (5 bases). The CDR3 runs to 13 residues. CDR1 and CDR2 (germline): SEHNR, FQNEAQ (reference sequence). The V and J ends lost 8 bases and 7 bases respectively, with 12 bases between them. CDR3 region: CASLGEGNSPLHF. In DNA, the CDR3 is TGTGCCAGCTTAGGGGAAGGGAATTCACCCCTCCACTTT. The whole variable domain, remainder taken from reference TRBV7-9 and TRBJ1-6, is DTGVSQNPRHKITKRGQNVTFRCDPISEHNRLYWYRQTLGQGPEFLTYFQNEAQLEKSRLLSDRFSAERPKGSFSTLEIQRTEQGDSAMYLCASLGEGNSPLHFGNGTRLTVT.

The V and J genes are TRBV2 and TRBJ2-5; 8 bases map to TRBD1. Germline values: CDR1 SNHLY, CDR2 FYNNEI. J was trimmed by 5 bases and V by 0 bases; bases with no gene match: 5. The CDR3 loop spans 15 amino acids. In DNA, the CDR3 is TGTGCCAGCAGTGAAGCGCGGACAGGGCGGGAGACCCAGTACTTC. Its protein product is CASSEARTGRETQYF. Full variable domain (missing parts from reference TRBV2 and TRBJ2-5): EPEVTQTPSHQVTQMGQEVILRCVPISNHLYFYWYRQILGQKVEFLVSFYNNEISEKSEIFDDQFSVERPDGSNFTLKIRSTKLEDSAMYFCASSEARTGRETQYFGPGTRLLVL.

The chain has TRBV10-3 and TRBJ2-7, with 10 bases that match TRBD2. The CDR3 loop spans 13 amino acids. CDR1 and CDR2 (germline): ENHRY, SYGVKD. Trimming took 6 bases from V and 3 from J; bases not matched to a gene: 2. The CDR3, as DNA: TGTGCCATCAGCGCTAGCGGGAGCTACGAGCAGTACTTC. Protein product: CAISASGSYEQYF.

The V and J genes are TRBV5-8 and TRBJ2-5; TRBD2 agrees at 11 bases. The CDR3 covers 16 residues. V trimming: 0 bases; J trimming: 5 bases; junction bases outside the gene matches: 6. CDR1 SGHTS and CDR2 YDEGEE come from the germline V gene. The DNA of the CDR3 is TGTGCCAGCAGCTTGGCGGGGACTAGCGGAGGGGAGACCCAGTACTTC. Translating gives CASSLAGTSGGETQYF.

The V gene is TRBV7-8, the J gene TRBJ2-1, with 7 bases lining up with TRBD2. J lost 0 bases, V lost 5 bases, and 7 bases had no gene match. CDR3 length: 16 residues. The V gene's germline CDR1 is SGHVS and CDR2 FQNEAQ. DNA of the CDR3: TGTGCCAGCAGCCCAACTCTAGCGGACTCCTACAATGAGCAGTTCTTC. It specifies CASSPTLADSYNEQFF.

The V and J genes are TRBV10-3 and TRBJ1-1, with D perhaps TRBD1 (6 bases). The CDR3 loop spans 12 amino acids. The V end lost 9 bases, the J end lost 4 bases, and 12 bases lay between the germline ends. CDR1 is ENHRY and CDR2 is SYGVKD in the germline V gene. CDR3 protein: CAMAKGGTEAFF. CDR3 sequence (DNA): TGTGCCATGGCCAAAGGGGGCACTGAAGCTTTCTTT.

This clone was seen a single time. This sequence joins TRBV29-1 and TRBJ1-3; perhaps TRBD1 as D (5 bases). The CDR3 totals 15 residues. CDR1 is SQVTM and CDR2 is ANQGSEA in the germline V gene. V lost 2 bases and J lost 4, with 15 bases in between. This CDR3 is CSVELARAPGNTIYF. The DNA of the CDR3 is TGCAGCGTTGAACTGGCCAGGGCCCCCGGAAACACCATATATTTT. The variable domain in full, with the rest retrieved from reference TRBV29-1 and TRBJ1-3, is SAVISQKPSRDICQRGTSLTIQCQVDSQVTMMFWYRQQPGQSLTLIATANQGSEATYESGFVIDKFPISRPNLTFSTLTVSNMSPEDSSIYLCSVELARAPGNTIYFGEGSWLTVV.

The sample holds a few counts of this clone. The chain couples TRBV6-5 to TRBJ2-7, with no clear D. This CDR3 spans 15 amino acids. Germline V gives CDR1 MNHEY, CDR2 SVGAGI. V dropped 0 bases and J dropped 3 bases, with 12 bases sitting between them. Here the CDR3 reads CASSYSRSLSYEQYF. The CDR3 DNA reads as TGTGCCAGCAGTTACTCGAGATCCCTAAGCTACGAGCAGTACTTC.

This clone came up a few times. This sequence joins TRBV28 and TRBJ1-6; TRBD1 is a possible D gene (6 bases). Trimming stripped 6 bases from V and 10 bases from J, with 19 bases between. Germline assignment: CDR1 MDHEN and CDR2 SYDVKM. This CDR3 contains 15 residues. CDR3 in amino acids: CASSPGGGPGSPLHF. The CDR3 nucleotides read TGTGCCAGCAGCCCGGGGGGGGGCCCCGGGTCACCCCTCCACTTT.

This clone was seen only once. The chain has TRBV7-9 and TRBJ2-3, with no clear D. V lost 5 bases to trimming and J lost 0 bases, with 3 bases between them. The CDR3 spans 12 residues. CDR1 and CDR2 from the germline V gene are SEHNR and FQNEAQ (reference sequence). In DNA form, the CDR3 reads TGTGCCAGCAGCCAAAGCACAGATACGCAGTATTTT. Protein: CASSQSTDTQYF.

The V call is TRBV12-3 or TRBV12-4, the J call TRBJ1-1, with D hard to call. The V end lost 2 bases, the J end lost 3 bases, and 1 base lay between the germline ends. This CDR3 has 11 amino acids. CDR3 coding DNA: TGTGCCAGCAGTTTATACACTGAAGCTTTCTTT. This codes for CASSLYTEAFF.

This clone is a singleton in its sample. J is TRBJ1-5 and V is TRBV30; TRBD1 aligns across 7 bases. Per the germline V gene, CDR1 is GTSNPN and CDR2 is SVGIG (reference sequence). V was clipped by 2 bases and J by 0 bases; unmatched bases: 7. This CDR3 comprises 16 residues. The CDR3 sequence: CAWSPGQLYSNQPQHF. DNA of the CDR3: TGTGCCTGGAGTCCGGGACAGCTTTATAGCAATCAGCCCCAGCATTTT.

The chain uses TRBV6-1 and TRBJ2-1; 7 bases match TRBD2. V shed 0 bases, J shed 4 bases, and the junction held 12 bases outside the gene matches. Germline CDR1 and CDR2: MNHNS and SASEGT. The CDR3 runs 18 residues. This CDR3 is CASSEALLGGSFYNEQFF. The CDR3 bases are TGTGCCAGCAGTGAAGCGCTTCTGGGCGGGAGTTTTTACAATGAGCAGTTCTTC.

This rearrangement joins TRBV6-2 or TRBV6-3 to TRBJ1-1, with 7 positions matching TRBD1. Germline assignment: CDR1 MNHEY and CDR2 SVGEGT. This CDR3 spans 20 amino acids. V shed 2 bases and J 0 bases; nucleotides not matched to a gene: 18. This CDR3 reads CASSYPTTGTGAKMNTEAFF. The CDR3 nucleotides are TGTGCCAGCAGTTACCCCACGACAGGGACGGGTGCGAAAATGAACACTGAAGCTTTCTTT.

The chain combines TRBV7-8 with TRBJ1-2; a weak D match, TRBD1 (5 bases). Looked up from germline, CDR1 is SGHVS and CDR2 is FQNEAQ. The CDR3 sequence is 13 residues long. With 6 bases removed from V and 8 bases from J, the gap between germline ends came to 16 bases. CDR3 sequence reads: CASSIEGRRGYTF. CDR3 nucleotides: TGTGCCAGCAGTATTGAGGGACGGCGGGGCTACACCTTC.

In this sample, this clone turned up a few times. This chain uses TRBV6-5 with TRBJ1-5; D remains ambiguous. V was shortened by 4 bases and J by 7 bases, with 11 bases between the two germline ends. The V gene's germline CDR1 is MNHEY and CDR2 SVGAGI. This CDR3 is built from 13 residues. The CDR3 is CASSSLARQPQHF. CDR3 sequence (DNA): TGTGCCAGCAGTTCTTTGGCGAGGCAGCCCCAGCATTTT.

A few counts support this clone. The chain recombines TRBV7-8 with TRBJ1-5; unclear D gene. Germline CDR1 reads SGHVS; CDR2 reads FQNEAQ. The length of the CDR3 is 14 residues. Trimming shortened V by 5 bases and J by 5 bases, and 13 bases separated the two germline ends. The CDR3 spells CASSHSGRDQPQHF. DNA for the CDR3: TGTGCCAGCAGCCACTCTGGGCGAGATCAGCCCCAGCATTTT.

The CDR3 DNA sequence: TGCAGTGCTAGTCGGGGGGACACTGAAGCTTTCTTT. This sequence encodes CSASRGDTEAFF. The genes are TRBV20-1 and TRBJ1-1; maybe TRBD1 (5 bases). V lost 3 bases to trimming and J lost 3 bases, with 8 bases between them. The length of the CDR3 is 12 residues. The germline V gene encodes CDR1 DFQATT and CDR2 SNEGSKA (reference sequence).

This chain connects TRBV29-1 to TRBJ1-1, with D unresolved. CDR3 length: 12 residues. The germline gives CDR1 SQVTM, CDR2 ANQGSEA. Trimming removed 7 bases at V and 0 bases at J, with 9 bases between. The CDR3 reads CSAARMNTEAFF. The CDR3 region has the DNA TGCAGCGCTGCGCGAATGAACACTGAAGCTTTCTTT.

The rearrangement links TRBV6-5 to TRBJ2-2; 7 bases line up with TRBD1. Germline CDR1 reads MNHEY; CDR2 reads SVGAGI. The junction had 8 bases not matched to a gene; V was cut back by 4 bases and J by 6 bases. CDR3 length: 15 residues. CDR3 DNA: TGTGCCAGCAGTTGGAGACAGGGTGGACCCGGGGAGCTGTTTTTT. Protein: CASSWRQGGPGELFF.

V gene TRBV7-3 combines with J gene TRBJ2-2; D gene uncertain. The CDR3 length is 13 residues. The V end lost 5 bases, the J end lost 1 base, and 5 bases lay between the germline ends. Germline lookup yields CDR1 SGHTA and CDR2 FQGTGA. The CDR3 DNA follows: TGTGCCAGCAGCCAGCGGAACACCGGGGAGCTGTTTTTT. It codes for CASSQRNTGELFF. The whole variable domain, filled in from reference TRBV7-3 and TRBJ2-2, reads GAGVSQTPSNKVTEKGKYVELRCDPISGHTALYWYRQSLGQGPEFLIYFQGTGAADDSGLPNDRFFAVRPEGSVSTLKIQRTERGDSAVYLCASSQRNTGELFFGEGSRLTVL.

The chain recombines TRBV5-1 with TRBJ1-1; D gene uncertain. Germline lookup yields CDR1 SGHRS and CDR2 YFSETQ. CDR3 length: 12 residues. V lost 5 bases, J lost 5 bases, and 10 bases lay in between. The CDR3 DNA sequence: TGCGCCAGCAGGATGGCCCGGACTGAAGCTTTCTTT. Its translation is CASRMARTEAFF.

In this sample, this clone turned up a few times. V and J are TRBV3-1 (or the pseudogene TRBV3-2) and TRBJ1-2, with no clear D. The CDR3 is 15 residues long. Trimming cost V 4 bases and J 4 bases, with 16 bases left between them. The germline gives CDR1 LGHDT, CDR2 YNNKEL (reference sequence). CDR3 sequence (DNA): TGTGCCAGCAGCCCCCTCGAGTCCCCTGGCTATGGCTACACCTTC. It specifies CASSPLESPGYGYTF.

V gene TRBV7-3 combines with J gene TRBJ1-1, with D unclear. CDR3 length: 15 amino acids. CDR1 SGHTA and CDR2 FQGTGA come from the germline V gene. V was clipped by 1 base and J by 11 bases, with 20 bases between them. CDR3 nucleotides: TGTGCCAGCAGCTTAAAGGGAGACCGGCAGCTGGGGGCTTTCTTT. Translated, it gives CASSLKGDRQLGAFF. Drawing the rest from reference TRBV7-3 and TRBJ1-1, the complete variable domain is GAGVSQTPSNKVTEKGKYVELRCDPISGHTALYWYRQSLGQGPEFLIYFQGTGAADDSGLPNDRFFAVRPEGSVSTLKIQRTERGDSAVYLCASSLKGDRQLGAFFGQGTRLTVV.